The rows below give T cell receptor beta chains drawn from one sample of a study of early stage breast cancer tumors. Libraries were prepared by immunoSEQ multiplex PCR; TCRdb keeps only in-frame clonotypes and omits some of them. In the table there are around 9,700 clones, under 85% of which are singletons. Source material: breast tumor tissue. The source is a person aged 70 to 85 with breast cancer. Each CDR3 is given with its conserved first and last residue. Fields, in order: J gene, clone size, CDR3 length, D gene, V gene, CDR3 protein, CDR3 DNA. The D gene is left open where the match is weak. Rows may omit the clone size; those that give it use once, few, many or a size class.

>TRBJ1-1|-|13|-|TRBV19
CASSSTGDTEAFF
TGTGCCAGTAGCTCTACAGGTGACACTGAAGCTTTCTTT
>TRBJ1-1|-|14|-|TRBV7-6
CASSPEASGTEAFF
TGTGCCAGCAGCCCAGAGGCCAGTGGCACTGAAGCTTTCTTT
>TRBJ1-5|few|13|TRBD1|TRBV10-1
CAKKTGANQPQHF
TGCGCCAAGAAGACAGGGGCCAATCAGCCCCAGCATTTT
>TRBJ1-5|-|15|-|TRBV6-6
CASSYSSRDNQPQHF
TGTGCCAGCAGTTACTCCTCCAGGGATAATCAGCCCCAGCATTTT
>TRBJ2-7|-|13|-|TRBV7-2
CASSLASTGEQYF
TGTGCCAGCAGCTTAGCGTCAACAGGGGAGCAGTACTTC
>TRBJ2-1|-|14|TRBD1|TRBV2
CASIQGESYNEQFF
TGTGCCAGCATCCAGGGGGAGTCCTACAATGAGCAGTTCTTC
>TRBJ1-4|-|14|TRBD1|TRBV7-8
CASSLEGGQGQLFF
TGTGCCAGCAGCTTAGAGGGGGGACAGGGTCAACTGTTTTTT
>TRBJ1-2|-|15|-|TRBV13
CASSLSSRQIYGYTF
TGTGCCAGCAGCTTAAGCTCGAGACAAATCTATGGCTACACCTTC
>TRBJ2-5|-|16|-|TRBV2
CASNSGGAGLQETQYF
TGTGCCAGCAATTCAGGCGGGGCGGGCCTGCAAGAGACCCAGTACTTC
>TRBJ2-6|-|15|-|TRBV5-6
CASSGWGAGANVLTF
TGTGCCAGCAGTGGATGGGGAGCTGGGGCCAACGTCCTGACTTTC
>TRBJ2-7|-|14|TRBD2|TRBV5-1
CASSLRAGVYEQYF
TGCGCCAGCAGCTTACGAGCGGGAGTTTACGAGCAGTACTTC
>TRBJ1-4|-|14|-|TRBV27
CASSGGATNEKLFF
TGTGCCAGCAGCGGAGGGGCAACTAATGAAAAACTGTTTTTT
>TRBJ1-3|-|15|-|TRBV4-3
CASSRNSISGNTIYF
TGCGCCAGCAGCCGGAACAGTATCTCTGGAAACACCATATATTTT
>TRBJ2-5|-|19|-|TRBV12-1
CASSFNRGQLAGNQETQYF
TGTGCCAGCAGCTTTAACAGGGGGCAACTAGCGGGAAACCAAGAGACCCAGTACTTC
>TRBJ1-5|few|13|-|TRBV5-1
CASSLAGNQPQHF
TGCGCCAGCAGCTTGGCGGGCAATCAGCCCCAGCATTTT
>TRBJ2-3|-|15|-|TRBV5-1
CASSVMDQAQDTQYF
TGCGCCAGCAGCGTGATGGATCAGGCCCAAGATACGCAGTATTTT
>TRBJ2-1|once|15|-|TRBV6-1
CASTPGDQQYNEQFF
TGTGCCAGCACCCCGGGGGATCAACAATACAATGAGCAGTTCTTC
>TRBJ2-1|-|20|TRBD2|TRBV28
CASSFLLAGVSRSSYNEQFF
TGTGCCAGCAGTTTCCTACTAGCGGGAGTTAGTCGAAGCTCCTACAATGAGCAGTTCTTC
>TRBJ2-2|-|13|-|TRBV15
CATSRDLTGELFF
TGTGCCACCAGCAGAGATCTGACCGGGGAGCTGTTTTTT
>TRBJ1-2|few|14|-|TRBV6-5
CASSLTTGSYGYTF
TGTGCCAGCAGTCTGACCACAGGGTCCTATGGCTACACCTTC
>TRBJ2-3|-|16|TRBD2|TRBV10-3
CAISLAEAAGTDTQYF
TGTGCCATCAGCCTAGCGGAAGCTGCTGGCACAGATACGCAGTATTTT
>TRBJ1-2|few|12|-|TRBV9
CASSDRQAGYTF
TGTGCCAGCAGCGACCGACAGGCTGGCTACACCTTC
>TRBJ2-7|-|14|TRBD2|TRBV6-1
CATKLAGATYEQYF
TGTGCCACCAAACTAGCGGGGGCTACCTACGAGCAGTACTTC
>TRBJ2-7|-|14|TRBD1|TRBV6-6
CASSKSGQSYEQYF
TGTGCCAGCAGTAAATCGGGACAGTCCTACGAGCAGTACTTC
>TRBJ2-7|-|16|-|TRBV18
CASSPLPAQGNYEQYF
TGTGCCAGCTCACCGCTCCCAGCACAGGGTAACTACGAGCAGTACTTC
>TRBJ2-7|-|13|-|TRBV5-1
CASSSSVSYEQYF
TGCGCCAGCAGCAGTAGCGTCTCCTACGAGCAGTACTTC
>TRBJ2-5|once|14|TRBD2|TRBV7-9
CASSQRDAWETQYF
TGTGCCAGCAGCCAGCGGGATGCCTGGGAGACCCAGTACTTC
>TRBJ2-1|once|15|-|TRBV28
CASSFVGSSYNEQFF
TGTGCCAGCAGTTTTGTCGGTAGCTCCTACAATGAGCAGTTCTTC
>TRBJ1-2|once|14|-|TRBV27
CASSLWGTDYGYTF
TGTGCCAGCAGTTTATGGGGCACGGACTATGGCTACACCTTC
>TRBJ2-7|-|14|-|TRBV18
CASSPPGSRAEQYF
TGTGCCAGCTCACCACCAGGGTCGAGGGCCGAGCAGTACTTC
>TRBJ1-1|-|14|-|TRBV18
CASSPVAGNTEAFF
TGTGCCAGCTCACCAGTCGCAGGGAACACTGAAGCTTTCTTT
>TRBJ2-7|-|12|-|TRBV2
CASKRDSYEQYF
TGTGCCAGCAAACGGGACTCCTACGAGCAGTACTTC
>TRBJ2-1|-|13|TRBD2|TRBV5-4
CASSRGGGGGQFF
TGTGCCAGCAGCCGCGGGGGAGGCGGCGGGCAGTTCTTC